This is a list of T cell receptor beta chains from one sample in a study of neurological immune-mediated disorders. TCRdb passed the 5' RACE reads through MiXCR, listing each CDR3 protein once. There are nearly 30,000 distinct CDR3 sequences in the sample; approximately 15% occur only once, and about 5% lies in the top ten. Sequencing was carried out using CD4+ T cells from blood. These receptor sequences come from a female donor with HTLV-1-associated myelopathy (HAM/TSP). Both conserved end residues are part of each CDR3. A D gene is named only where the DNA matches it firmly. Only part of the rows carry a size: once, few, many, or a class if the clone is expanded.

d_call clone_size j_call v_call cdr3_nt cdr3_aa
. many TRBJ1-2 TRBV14 TGTGCCAGCAGCCAAGAACAGGGTCCCATGGGCTACACCTTC CASSQEQGPMGYTF
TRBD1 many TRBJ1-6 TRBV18 TGTGCCAGCTCACCAGTTTCGGGACAGGCCAATTCACCCCTCCACTTT CASSPVSGQANSPLHF
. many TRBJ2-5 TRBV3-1 TGTGCCAGCAGCCAAGGACTAGTTGCTGAGACCCAGTACTTC CASSQGLVAETQYF
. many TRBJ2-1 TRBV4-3 TGCGCCAGCAGCCAAGAAGTCACTCCCTCCTACAATGAGCAGTTCTTC CASSQEVTPSYNEQFF
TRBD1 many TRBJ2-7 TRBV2 TGTGCCAGCAGTGGGACAGGGGGGTACGAGCAGTACTTC CASSGTGGYEQYF
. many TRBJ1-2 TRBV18 TGTGCCAGCTCATCCTCTGTAGGGGATGGCTACACCTTC CASSSSVGDGYTF
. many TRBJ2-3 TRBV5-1 TGCGCCAGTCACCGGGACATGAGCACAGATACGCAGTATTTT CASHRDMSTDTQYF
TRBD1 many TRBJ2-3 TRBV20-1 TGCAGTGCAACATCCGAACGATCCGGGACAGGGTTTAATACGCAGTATTTT CSATSERSGTGFNTQYF
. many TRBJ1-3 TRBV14 TGTGCCAGCAGCCAAGTACAATTACGAAACACCATATATTTT CASSQVQLRNTIYF
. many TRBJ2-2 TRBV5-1 TGCGCCAGCAGCTTTGCGGGGAACACCGGGGAGCTGTTTTTT CASSFAGNTGELFF
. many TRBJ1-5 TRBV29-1 TGCAGCGTTGCGGGTTCTCTTAATCAGCCCCAGCATTTT CSVAGSLNQPQHF
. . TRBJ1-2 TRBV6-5 TGTGCCAGCAGTACTAACCGGGGATATGGCTACACCTTC CASSTNRGYGYTF
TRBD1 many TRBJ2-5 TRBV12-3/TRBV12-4 TGTGCCAGCAGTCGACAGGGCGTCCAAGAGACCCAGTACTTC CASSRQGVQETQYF
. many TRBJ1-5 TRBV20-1 TGCAGTGCTAGATCCGGGAGTAGTAGCAATCAGCCCCAGCATTTT CSARSGSSSNQPQHF
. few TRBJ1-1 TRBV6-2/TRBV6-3 TGTGCCAGCAGTTCACCATACAGGAATGAAGCTTTCTTT CASSSPYRNEAFF
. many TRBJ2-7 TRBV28 TGTGCCAGCACCCGACAGTTATTGGACGGCGAGCAGTACTTC CASTRQLLDGEQYF
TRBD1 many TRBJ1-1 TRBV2 TGTGCCAGCAGCGGACAGGGGAGTACTGAAGCTTTCTTT CASSGQGSTEAFF
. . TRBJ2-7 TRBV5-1 TGCGCCATCAGCTGGACCAGGGTTGGCTCCTACGAGCAGAACTTC CAISWTRVGSYEQNF
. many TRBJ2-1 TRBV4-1 TGCGCCAGCAGCCAGCCTACTAGGGGGGCTTACTATGAGCAGTTCTTC CASSQPTRGAYYEQFF
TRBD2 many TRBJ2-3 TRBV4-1 TGCGCCAGCAGCCTTGCAGCGGGGCGAACCCCAGATACGCAGTATTTT CASSLAAGRTPDTQYF
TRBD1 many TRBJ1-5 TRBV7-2 TGTGCCAGCAGCACCCGGGACAGGGGGGGGAACAATCAGCCCCAGCATTTT CASSTRDRGGNNQPQHF
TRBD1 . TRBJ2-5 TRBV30 TGTGCCTGGAGGGACAGGTGGAACCAAGAGACCCAGTACTTC CAWRDRWNQETQYF
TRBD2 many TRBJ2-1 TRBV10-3 TGTGCCATCAGTCCCTGGACTAGCGGCTCCTACAATGAGCAGTTCTTC CAISPWTSGSYNEQFF
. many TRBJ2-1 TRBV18 TGTGCCAGCTCACCAGTCGTTCCCCTGGGTGAGCAGTTCTTC CASSPVVPLGEQFF
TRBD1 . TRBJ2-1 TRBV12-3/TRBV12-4 TGTGCCAGCAGTCCGGATCCCGGGACAGCCTACAATGAGCAGTTCTTC CASSPDPGTAYNEQFF
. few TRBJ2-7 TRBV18 TGTGCCAGCTCCTCGGGAAATCCTAGGTACGAGCAGTACTTC CASSSGNPRYEQYF
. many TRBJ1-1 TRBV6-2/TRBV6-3 TGTGCCAGCAGTTTCGTCATGAACACTGAAGCTTTCTTT CASSFVMNTEAFF
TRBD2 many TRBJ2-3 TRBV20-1 TGCAGTGCTAGCAGTCACCTAGCGGGAAGCACAGATACGCAGTATTTT CSASSHLAGSTDTQYF
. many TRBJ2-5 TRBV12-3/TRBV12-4 TGTGCCAGCAGCCAGGGGGAGACCCAGTACTTC CASSQGETQYF
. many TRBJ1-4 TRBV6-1 TGTGCCAGCAGTGAAGCTCTGACCGGGACGGCAACTAATAAAAAACTGTTTTTT CASSEALTGTATNKKLFF
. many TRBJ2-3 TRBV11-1 TGTGCCAGCAGCCCCGGACCCGACGATACGCAGTATTTT CASSPGPDDTQYF
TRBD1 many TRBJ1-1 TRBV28 TGTGCCAGCAGTTTCAGGGGGGCAATGGGCACTGAAGCTTTCTTT CASSFRGAMGTEAFF
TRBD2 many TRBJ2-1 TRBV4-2 TGTGCCAGCAGCCAAGAATTTTTGGTGACTAGCGGGAGAAATGAGCAGTTCTTC CASSQEFLVTSGRNEQFF
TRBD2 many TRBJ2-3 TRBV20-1 TGCAGTGCTGCGGGACTAGCGGGGGGGCCAAATACGCAGTATTTT CSAAGLAGGPNTQYF
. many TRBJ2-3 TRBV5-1 TGCGCCAGCAGCAGCCAGGGAACAGATACGCAGTATTTT CASSSQGTDTQYF
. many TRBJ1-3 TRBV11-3 TGTGCCAGCAGTGCCGGAGGCGCCTCTAAGTCCGGAAACACCATATATTTT CASSAGGASKSGNTIYF
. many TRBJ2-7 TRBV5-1 TGCGCCAGCAGCTTTTCACAGTTATCCTACGAGCAGTACTTC CASSFSQLSYEQYF
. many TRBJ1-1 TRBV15 TGTGCCACCAGAATCGGAGTAAACACTGAAGCTTTCTTT CATRIGVNTEAFF
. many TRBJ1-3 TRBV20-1 TGCAGTGCTCGAAGGCGCCGGGACGAGGGGCACACCGTATATTTT CSARRRRDEGHTVYF
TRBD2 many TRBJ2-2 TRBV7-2 TGTGCCAGCAGCGCGCCCCCTAGCGGGGGGCCCACCGGGGAGCTGTTTTTT CASSAPPSGGPTGELFF
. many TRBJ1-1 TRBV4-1 TGCGCCAGCAGCCGCGGACCGGTCACTGAAGCTTTCTTT CASSRGPVTEAFF
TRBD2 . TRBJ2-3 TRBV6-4 TGTGCCAGCAGTGACCTAGCGGGGGGATTTGATACGCAGTATTTT CASSDLAGGFDTQYF
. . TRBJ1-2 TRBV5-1 TGCTCCAGCAGCTTGGCCATGGGTAACTATGGCTACACCTTC CSSSLAMGNYGYTF
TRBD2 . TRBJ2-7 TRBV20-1 TGCAGTGCCGCGACTAGCGGCAACGAGCAGTACTTC CSAATSGNEQYF
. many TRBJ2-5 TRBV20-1 TGCAGTGCTACGGACAGACTGACTAGCATGGGAGAGACCCAGTACTTC CSATDRLTSMGETQYF
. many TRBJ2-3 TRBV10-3 TGTGCCATCAGTGAGCCCCGCCTGGCAGGGAGTCTGTATTTT CAISEPRLAGSLYF
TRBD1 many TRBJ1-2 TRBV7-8 TGTGCCAGCAGCTTAACGGGACAGGGTGGCAGCTATGGCTACACCTTC CASSLTGQGGSYGYTF
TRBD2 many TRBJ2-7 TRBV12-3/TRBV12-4 TGTGCCAGCAGCCGAGCGGGGTTCTCCTACGAGCAGTACTTC CASSRAGFSYEQYF
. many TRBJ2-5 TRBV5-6 TGTGCCAGCAGCTTGAAGGAGGGGCCTGGGGAGACCCAGTACTTC CASSLKEGPGETQYF
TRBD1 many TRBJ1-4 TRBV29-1 TGCAGCGGGATCCTCCGGGACAGGGGTGGAACTAATGAAAAACTGTTTTTT CSGILRDRGGTNEKLFF
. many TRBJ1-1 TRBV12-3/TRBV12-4 TGTGCCAGCAGTCCTCGAGGGCCGGGCACTGAAGCTTTCTTT CASSPRGPGTEAFF
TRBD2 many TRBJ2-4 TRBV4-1 TGCGCCAGCAGCCTGGGGGTAGCGGGGGCCTTAGCCAAAAACATTCAGTACTTC CASSLGVAGALAKNIQYF
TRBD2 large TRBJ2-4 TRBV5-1 TGCGCCAGCAGCCCCACCGGGACTAGCGTAAACATTCAGTACTTC CASSPTGTSVNIQYF
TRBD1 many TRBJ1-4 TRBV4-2 TGTGCCAGCAGCCAAGTCGATGGGACAGGGCGTGAAAAACTGTTTTTT CASSQVDGTGREKLFF
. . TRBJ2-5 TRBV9 . CASSFYICSARVSGQETQYF
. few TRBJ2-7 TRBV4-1 TGCGCCAGCAGCCAAGCCTCAGGTGGGGACGAGCAGTACTTC CASSQASGGDEQYF
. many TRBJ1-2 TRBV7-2 TGTGCCAGCAGCTTATTGCGGGGGGTTGGCTACACCTTC CASSLLRGVGYTF
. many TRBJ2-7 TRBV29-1 TGCAGCGTTGAATCTTGGGCAGCTTACGAGCAGTACTTC CSVESWAAYEQYF
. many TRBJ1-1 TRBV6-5 TGTGCCAGCAGTTACATAGGCGGAGGAGCTTTCTTT CASSYIGGGAFF